The clone carrying this TCR beta chain rates as large. These data belong to a study of patients and donors after allogeneic stem cell transplantation. TCRdb re-analysed the RT-PCR reads in MiXCR, keeping a single row per CDR3 protein. The table lists 250 to 300 distinct CDR3 sequences, 1% to 1.2% of them singletons. Input material: blood, either unsorted or a sorted T cell fraction (not recorded which). The source of this sequence is a human donor who was either an allogeneic HSCT recipient or a stem cell or donor lymphocyte infusion donor (not recorded which). It is not recorded whose cells these are; they may come from a transplant donor.

As DNA, the CDR3 is TGTGCCAGCAGTCCAACAGGATCTTCGGACGGCTACACCTTC. Translated, it gives CASSPTGSSDGYTF. V usage is TRBV6-4 and J usage is TRBJ1-2; possibly TRBD1 for D (5 bases). The CDR3 covers 14 residues. CDR1 and CDR2 (germline): MRHNA, SNTAGT. V was pared by 5 bases and J by 8 bases, with 18 bases between.